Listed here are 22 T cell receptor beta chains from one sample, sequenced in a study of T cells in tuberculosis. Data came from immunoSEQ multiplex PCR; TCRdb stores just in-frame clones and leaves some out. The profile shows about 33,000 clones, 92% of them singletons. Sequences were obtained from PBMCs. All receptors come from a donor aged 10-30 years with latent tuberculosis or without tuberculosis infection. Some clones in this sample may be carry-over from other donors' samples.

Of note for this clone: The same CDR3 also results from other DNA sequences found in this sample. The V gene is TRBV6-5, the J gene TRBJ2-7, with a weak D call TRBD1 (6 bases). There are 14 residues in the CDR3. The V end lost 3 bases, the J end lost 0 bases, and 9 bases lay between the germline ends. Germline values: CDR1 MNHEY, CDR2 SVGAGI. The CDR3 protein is CASSYWGPSYEQYF. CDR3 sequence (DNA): TGTGCCAGCAGTTATTGGGGGCCCTCCTACGAGCAGTACTTC.

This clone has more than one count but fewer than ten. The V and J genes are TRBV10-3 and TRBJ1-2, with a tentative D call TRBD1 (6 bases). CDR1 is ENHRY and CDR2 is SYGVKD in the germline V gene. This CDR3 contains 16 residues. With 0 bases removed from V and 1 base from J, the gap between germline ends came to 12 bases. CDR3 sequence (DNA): TGTGCCATCAGTGAGTCGGGGGCGAGGGTTAACTATGGCTACACCTTC. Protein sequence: CAISESGARVNYGYTF.

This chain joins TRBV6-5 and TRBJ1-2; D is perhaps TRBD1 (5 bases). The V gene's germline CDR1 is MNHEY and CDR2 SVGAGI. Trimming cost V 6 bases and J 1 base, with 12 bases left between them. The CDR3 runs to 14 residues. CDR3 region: CASRQDRLNYGYTF. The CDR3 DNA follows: TGTGCCAGCAGGCAAGACAGACTTAACTATGGCTACACCTTC.

Here the CDR3 DNA reads TGTGCCTGGAGTCAGACAGGGGGCGGCCAAGAGACCCAGTACTTC. This translates into CAWSQTGGGQETQYF. J is TRBJ2-5 and V is TRBV30; the match to TRBD1 covers 10 bases. Looked up from germline, CDR1 is GTSNPN and CDR2 is SVGIG (reference sequence). Germline trimming cut 2 bases from V and 1 base from J; bases unmatched to any gene: 4. The CDR3 consists of 15 residues. The full variable domain, in which reference TRBV30 and TRBJ2-5 provide the parts outside the CDR3, is SQTIHQWPATLVQPVGSPLSLECTVEGTSNPNLYWYRQAAGRGLQLLFYSVGIGQISSEVPQNLSASRPQDRQFILSSKKLLLSDSGFYLCAWSQTGGGQETQYFGPGTRLLVL.

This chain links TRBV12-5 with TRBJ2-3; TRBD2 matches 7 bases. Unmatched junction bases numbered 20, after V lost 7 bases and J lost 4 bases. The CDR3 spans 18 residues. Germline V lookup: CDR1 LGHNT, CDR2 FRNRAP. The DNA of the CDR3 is TGTGCTAGTGCCAAGGGGAACGGCGGACTAGTAGGGTCAGATACGCAGTATTTT. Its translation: CASAKGNGGLVGSDTQYF. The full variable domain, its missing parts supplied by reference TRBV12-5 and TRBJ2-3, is DARVTQTPRHKVTEMGQEVTMRCQPILGHNTVFWYRQTMMQGLELLAYFRNRAPLDDSGMPKDRFSAEMPDATLATLKIQPSEPRDSAVYFCASAKGNGGLVGSDTQYFGPGTRLTVL.

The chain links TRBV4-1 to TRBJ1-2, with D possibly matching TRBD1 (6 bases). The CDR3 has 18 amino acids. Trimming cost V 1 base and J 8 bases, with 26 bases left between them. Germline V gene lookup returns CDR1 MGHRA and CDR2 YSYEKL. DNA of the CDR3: TGCGCCAGCAGCCAAGGGGTGGGGACAACCGCGGGGGCGGGGGGCTACACCTTC. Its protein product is CASSQGVGTTAGAGGYTF.

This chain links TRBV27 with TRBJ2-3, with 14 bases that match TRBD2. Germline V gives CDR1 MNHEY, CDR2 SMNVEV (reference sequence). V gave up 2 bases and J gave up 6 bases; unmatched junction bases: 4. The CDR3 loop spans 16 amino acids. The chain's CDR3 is CASSLGTSGSGDTQYF. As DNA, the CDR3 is TGTGCCAGCAGTTTAGGGACTAGCGGGAGTGGGGATACGCAGTATTTT.

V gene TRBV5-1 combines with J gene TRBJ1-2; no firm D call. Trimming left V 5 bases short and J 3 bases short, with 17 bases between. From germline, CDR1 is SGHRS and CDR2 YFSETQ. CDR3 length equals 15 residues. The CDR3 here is CASRRQTSGDYGYTF. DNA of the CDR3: TGCGCCAGCAGGCGGCAGACCTCCGGCGACTATGGCTACACCTTC.

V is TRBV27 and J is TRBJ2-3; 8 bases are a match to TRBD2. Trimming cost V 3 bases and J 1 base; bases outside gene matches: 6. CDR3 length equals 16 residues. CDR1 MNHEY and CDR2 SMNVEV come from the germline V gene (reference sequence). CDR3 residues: CASSFTVLAGTDTQYF. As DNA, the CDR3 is TGTGCCAGCAGTTTCACGGTACTAGCGGGCACAGATACGCAGTATTTT.

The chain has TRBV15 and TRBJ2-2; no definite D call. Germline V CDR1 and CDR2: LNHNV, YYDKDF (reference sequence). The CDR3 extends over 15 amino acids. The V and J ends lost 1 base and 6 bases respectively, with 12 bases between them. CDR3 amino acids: CATSRVVGTAGELFF. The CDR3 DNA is TGTGCCACCAGCAGAGTAGTGGGCACTGCCGGGGAGCTGTTTTTT.

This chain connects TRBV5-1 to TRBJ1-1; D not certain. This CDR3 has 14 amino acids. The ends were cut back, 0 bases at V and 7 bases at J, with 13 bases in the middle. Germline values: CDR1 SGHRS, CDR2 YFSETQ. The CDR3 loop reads CASSLDSQIYEAFF. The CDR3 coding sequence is TGCGCCAGCAGCTTGGACAGTCAAATCTATGAAGCTTTCTTT.

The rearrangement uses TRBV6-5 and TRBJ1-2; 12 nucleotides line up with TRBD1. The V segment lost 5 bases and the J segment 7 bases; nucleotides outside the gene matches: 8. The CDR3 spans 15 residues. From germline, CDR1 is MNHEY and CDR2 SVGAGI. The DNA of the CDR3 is TGTGCCAGCAGTGCCGGGACAGGGGGCATCGGTGGCTACACCTTC. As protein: CASSAGTGGIGGYTF.

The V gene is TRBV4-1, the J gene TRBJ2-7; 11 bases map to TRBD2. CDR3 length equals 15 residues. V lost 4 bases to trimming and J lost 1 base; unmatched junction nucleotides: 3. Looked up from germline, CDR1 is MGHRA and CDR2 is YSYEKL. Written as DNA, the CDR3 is TGCGCCAGCAGCCTGAGACTAGCGGGGTCCTACGAGCAGTACTTC. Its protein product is CASSLRLAGSYEQYF.

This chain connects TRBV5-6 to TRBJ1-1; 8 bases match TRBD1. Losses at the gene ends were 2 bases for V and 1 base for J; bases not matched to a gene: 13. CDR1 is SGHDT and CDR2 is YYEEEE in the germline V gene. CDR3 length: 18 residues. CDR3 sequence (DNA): TGTGCCAGCAGCTTCCGGGACAGGTTAGGGCCGACGAACACTGAAGCTTTCTTT. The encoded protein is CASSFRDRLGPTNTEAFF.

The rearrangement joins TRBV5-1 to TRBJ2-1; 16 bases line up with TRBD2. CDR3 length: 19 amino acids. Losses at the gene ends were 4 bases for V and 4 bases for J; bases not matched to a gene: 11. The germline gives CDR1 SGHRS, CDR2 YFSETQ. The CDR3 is CASSQGLAGGPAAYNEQFF. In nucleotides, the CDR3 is TGCGCCAGCAGCCAGGGACTAGCGGGGGGGCCGGCTGCATACAATGAGCAGTTCTTC.

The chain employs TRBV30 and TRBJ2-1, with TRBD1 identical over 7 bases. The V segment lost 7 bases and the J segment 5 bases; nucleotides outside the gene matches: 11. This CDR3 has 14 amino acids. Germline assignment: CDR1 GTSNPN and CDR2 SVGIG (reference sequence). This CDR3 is CALARTGQDNEQFF. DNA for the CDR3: TGTGCCTTAGCGAGGACAGGACAAGACAATGAGCAGTTCTTC.

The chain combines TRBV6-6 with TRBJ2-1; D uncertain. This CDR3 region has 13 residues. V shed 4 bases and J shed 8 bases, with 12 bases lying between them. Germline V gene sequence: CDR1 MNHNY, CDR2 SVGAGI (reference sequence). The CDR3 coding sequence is TGTGCCAGCAGTTCATTTCCTGCGGATGAGCAGTTCTTC. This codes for CASSSFPADEQFF.

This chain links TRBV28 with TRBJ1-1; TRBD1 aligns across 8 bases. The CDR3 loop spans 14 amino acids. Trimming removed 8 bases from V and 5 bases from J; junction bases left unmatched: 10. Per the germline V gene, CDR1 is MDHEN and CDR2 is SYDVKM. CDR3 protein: CASRYSGGSTEAFF. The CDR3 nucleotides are TGTGCCAGCCGATATTCAGGGGGCTCTACTGAAGCTTTCTTT. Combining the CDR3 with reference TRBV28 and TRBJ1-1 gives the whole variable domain DVKVTQSSRYLVKRTGEKVFLECVQDMDHENMFWYRQDPGLGLRLIYFSYDVKMKEKGDIPEGYSVSREKKERFSLILESASTNQTSMYLCASRYSGGSTEAFFGQGTRLTVV.

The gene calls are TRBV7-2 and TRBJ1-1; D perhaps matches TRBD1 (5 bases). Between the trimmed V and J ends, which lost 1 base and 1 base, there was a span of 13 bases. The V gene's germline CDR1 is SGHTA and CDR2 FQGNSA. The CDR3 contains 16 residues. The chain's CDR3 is CASSLGGPLTNTEAFF. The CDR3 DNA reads TGTGCCAGCAGCTTAGGGGGCCCCTTAACGAACACTGAAGCTTTCTTT.

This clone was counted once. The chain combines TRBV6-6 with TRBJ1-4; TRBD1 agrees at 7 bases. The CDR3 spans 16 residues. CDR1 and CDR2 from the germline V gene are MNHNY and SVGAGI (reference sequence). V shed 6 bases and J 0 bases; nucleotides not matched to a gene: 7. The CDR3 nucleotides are TGTGCCAGCAGACCGCGACAGGGCGCAACTAATGAAAAACTGTTTTTT. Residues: CASRPRQGATNEKLFF.

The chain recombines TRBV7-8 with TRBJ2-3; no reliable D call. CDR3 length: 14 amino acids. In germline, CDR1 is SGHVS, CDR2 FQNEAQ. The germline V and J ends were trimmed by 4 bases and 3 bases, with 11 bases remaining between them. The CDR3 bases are TGTGCCAGCAGCTCGGAGACGCTGACAGATACGCAGTATTTT. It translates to CASSSETLTDTQYF. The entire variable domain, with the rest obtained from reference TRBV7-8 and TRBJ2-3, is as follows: GAGVSQSPRYKVAKRGQDVALRCDPISGHVSLFWYQQALGQGPEFLTYFQNEAQLDKSGLPSDRFFAERPEGSVSTLKIQRTQQEDSAVYLCASSSETLTDTQYFGPGTRLTVL.

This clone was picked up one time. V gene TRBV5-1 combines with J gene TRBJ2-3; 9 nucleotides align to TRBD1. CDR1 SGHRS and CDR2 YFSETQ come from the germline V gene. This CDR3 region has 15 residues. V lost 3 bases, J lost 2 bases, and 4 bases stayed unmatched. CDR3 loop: CASSWGDRDTDTQYF. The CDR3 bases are TGCGCCAGCAGCTGGGGGGACAGGGACACAGATACGCAGTATTTT.